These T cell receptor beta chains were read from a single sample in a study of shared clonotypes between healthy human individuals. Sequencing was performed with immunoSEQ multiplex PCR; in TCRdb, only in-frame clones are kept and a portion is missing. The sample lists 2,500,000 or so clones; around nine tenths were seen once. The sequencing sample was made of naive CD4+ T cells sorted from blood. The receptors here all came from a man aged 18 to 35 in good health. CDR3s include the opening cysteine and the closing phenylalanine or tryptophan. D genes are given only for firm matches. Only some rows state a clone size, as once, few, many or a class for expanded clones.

cdr3_nt: TGTGCCAGCAGTTACGGGGCATCTCTTATGAACACTGAAGCTTTCTTT
cdr3_aa: CASSYGASLMNTEAFF
clone_size: -
v_call: TRBV6-5
j_call: TRBJ1-1
d_call: -

cdr3_nt: TGTGCCAGCAGCTTGGTGGCAGCGAACACCGGGGAGCTGTTTTTT
cdr3_aa: CASSLVAANTGELFF
clone_size: -
v_call: TRBV5-4
j_call: TRBJ2-2
d_call: -

cdr3_nt: TGTGCCAGCAGCAAGGGAACAACCACTGAAGCTTTCTTT
cdr3_aa: CASSKGTTTEAFF
clone_size: -
v_call: TRBV21-1
j_call: TRBJ1-1
d_call: -

cdr3_nt: TGTGCCAGCAGCTTAGCCGGGACATCCGGAGGCTACACCTTC
cdr3_aa: CASSLAGTSGGYTF
clone_size: -
v_call: TRBV7-9
j_call: TRBJ1-2
d_call: -

cdr3_nt: TGTGCCAGCAGCCCCTCCCCGGGACAGGGGAGACTACATGGCTACACCTTC
cdr3_aa: CASSPSPGQGRLHGYTF
clone_size: -
v_call: TRBV5-6
j_call: TRBJ1-2
d_call: TRBD1

cdr3_nt: TGTGCCAGCAGCTTGGGACAGCAAAATACTGAAGCTTTCTTT
cdr3_aa: CASSLGQQNTEAFF
clone_size: -
v_call: TRBV5-6
j_call: TRBJ1-1
d_call: -

cdr3_nt: TGTGCCAGTAGTATGGACCTAGCTCCTAATTCACCCCTCCACTTT
cdr3_aa: CASSMDLAPNSPLHF
clone_size: -
v_call: TRBV19
j_call: TRBJ1-6
d_call: -

cdr3_nt: TGTGCCAGCAGTGATTACGGATCCTACGAGCAGTACTTC
cdr3_aa: CASSDYGSYEQYF
clone_size: -
v_call: TRBV2
j_call: TRBJ2-7
d_call: -

cdr3_nt: TGTGCCAGTAGTGGGCGACAGGGTCATGAAAAACTGTTTTTT
cdr3_aa: CASSGRQGHEKLFF
clone_size: -
v_call: TRBV19
j_call: TRBJ1-4
d_call: TRBD1

cdr3_nt: TGTGCCACCAGCAGAGCCGGGACAGTTAATGAAAAACTGTTTTTT
cdr3_aa: CATSRAGTVNEKLFF
clone_size: -
v_call: TRBV15
j_call: TRBJ1-4
d_call: TRBD1

cdr3_nt: TGTGCCATCAGTCCCGGGACATTAGCCAAAAACATTCAGTACTTC
cdr3_aa: CAISPGTLAKNIQYF
clone_size: -
v_call: TRBV10-3
j_call: TRBJ2-4
d_call: -

cdr3_nt: TGTGCCAGCAGCTCGACAACAGATACGCAGTATTTT
cdr3_aa: CASSSTTDTQYF
clone_size: few
v_call: TRBV7-9
j_call: TRBJ2-3
d_call: -

cdr3_nt: TGCGCCAGCAGATCTGGGACAGTGAACACTGAAGCTTTCTTT
cdr3_aa: CASRSGTVNTEAFF
clone_size: -
v_call: TRBV5-1
j_call: TRBJ1-1
d_call: TRBD1

cdr3_nt: TGTGCCAGTAGTATCCCGACTAGCGGGAGCTCCTACAATGAGCAGTTCTTC
cdr3_aa: CASSIPTSGSSYNEQFF
clone_size: -
v_call: TRBV19
j_call: TRBJ2-1
d_call: TRBD2

cdr3_nt: TGCGCCAGCAGCAGACGGGCTTTAGATCACGAGCAGTACTTC
cdr3_aa: CASSRRALDHEQYF
clone_size: -
v_call: TRBV5-1
j_call: TRBJ2-7
d_call: -

cdr3_nt: TGTGCCAGCAGCTTGATGGTCGGCGGAGAGACCCAGTACTTC
cdr3_aa: CASSLMVGGETQYF
clone_size: -
v_call: TRBV5-6
j_call: TRBJ2-5
d_call: -

cdr3_nt: TGTGCCAGCAGCTCCTACAGCGGGAGGGCCGTCCACGAGCAGTACTTC
cdr3_aa: CASSSYSGRAVHEQYF
clone_size: -
v_call: TRBV11-2
j_call: TRBJ2-7
d_call: TRBD2

cdr3_nt: TGCAGCGTTGAAGTAAAAGACTACCAAGAGACCCAGTACTTC
cdr3_aa: CSVEVKDYQETQYF
clone_size: -
v_call: TRBV29-1
j_call: TRBJ2-5
d_call: -

cdr3_nt: TGTGCCAGCAGCTTGGAACGGTTAGAAGAGACCCAGTACTTC
cdr3_aa: CASSLERLEETQYF
clone_size: -
v_call: TRBV5-4
j_call: TRBJ2-5
d_call: -

cdr3_nt: TGTGCCAGCAGTGAGGGATCGGCTAGAAGGGATGAGCAGTTCTTC
cdr3_aa: CASSEGSARRDEQFF
clone_size: -
v_call: TRBV25-1
j_call: TRBJ2-1
d_call: -

cdr3_nt: TGTGCCAGAAGAGGGGGCCCCCTTTACGAGCAGTACTTC
cdr3_aa: CARRGGPLYEQYF
clone_size: -
v_call: TRBV6-4
j_call: TRBJ2-7
d_call: TRBD1

cdr3_nt: TGTGCCATCAGCCCTTACGACGGGGGCTATGGCTACACCTTC
cdr3_aa: CAISPYDGGYGYTF
clone_size: -
v_call: TRBV10-3
j_call: TRBJ1-2
d_call: -

cdr3_nt: TGTGCCAGCAAATTAGGGGGACTAGCGATAGATGAGCAGTTCTTC
cdr3_aa: CASKLGGLAIDEQFF
clone_size: -
v_call: TRBV7-2
j_call: TRBJ2-1
d_call: TRBD2

cdr3_nt: TGTGCCAGCAGCTTGGGGGTTAGCGGCACAGATACGCAGTATTTT
cdr3_aa: CASSLGVSGTDTQYF
clone_size: -
v_call: TRBV5-4
j_call: TRBJ2-3
d_call: -

cdr3_nt: TGTGCCTGGAGTGGGGACAGTTATACGCAGTATTTT
cdr3_aa: CAWSGDSYTQYF
clone_size: -
v_call: TRBV30
j_call: TRBJ2-3
d_call: TRBD1

cdr3_nt: TGCAGCGGGACAGTGAACACTGAAGCTTTCTTT
cdr3_aa: CSGTVNTEAFF
clone_size: -
v_call: TRBV29-1
j_call: TRBJ1-1
d_call: -

cdr3_nt: TGTGCCAGTAGTTCTCACTCACCGGGACAGGGGCATCAGCCCCAGCATTTT
cdr3_aa: CASSSHSPGQGHQPQHF
clone_size: -
v_call: TRBV19
j_call: TRBJ1-5
d_call: TRBD1

cdr3_nt: TGTGCCAGCAGCCGAGTGGCGGGACAAGAGACCCAGTACTTC
cdr3_aa: CASSRVAGQETQYF
clone_size: -
v_call: TRBV14
j_call: TRBJ2-5
d_call: -

cdr3_nt: TGTGCCAGCAGTTCCCCCGAAGTGTCCCTCCACTTT
cdr3_aa: CASSSPEVSLHF
clone_size: -
v_call: TRBV6-6
j_call: TRBJ1-6
d_call: -

cdr3_nt: TGTGCCACCAGCAAGGAAAGGAAGACTAATGAAAAACTGTTTTTT
cdr3_aa: CATSKERKTNEKLFF
clone_size: -
v_call: TRBV15
j_call: TRBJ1-4
d_call: -

cdr3_nt: TGTGCCAGCAGCCAACTAAGCCCGTTATCTAGCTCAAACACCGGGGAGCTGTTTTTT
cdr3_aa: CASSQLSPLSSSNTGELFF
clone_size: -
v_call: TRBV16
j_call: TRBJ2-2
d_call: -

cdr3_nt: TGTGCCAGCTCACCCCCATTGGGGGACCCCTACGAGCAGTACTTC
cdr3_aa: CASSPPLGDPYEQYF
clone_size: -
v_call: TRBV18
j_call: TRBJ2-7
d_call: -

cdr3_nt: TGCAGCGTCAGCGTACAGGGGGGTCCCCGCGAGCAGTACTTC
cdr3_aa: CSVSVQGGPREQYF
clone_size: -
v_call: TRBV29-1
j_call: TRBJ2-7
d_call: TRBD1

cdr3_nt: TGTGCCAGTAGCTCTCAAACTCGGGACAGGGGCGCTGAGGCGTCCTACAATGAGCAGTTCTTC
cdr3_aa: CASSSQTRDRGAEASYNEQFF
clone_size: -
v_call: TRBV19
j_call: TRBJ2-1
d_call: TRBD1

cdr3_nt: TGTGCCAGCAGCTTAGCGGTACTAGACGCGACCCAGTACTTC
cdr3_aa: CASSLAVLDATQYF
clone_size: once
v_call: TRBV7-9
j_call: TRBJ2-5
d_call: -

cdr3_nt: TGTGCCAGCAGCCCTACTAGGCCGAACACCGGGGAGCTGTTTTTT
cdr3_aa: CASSPTRPNTGELFF
clone_size: -
v_call: TRBV27
j_call: TRBJ2-2
d_call: -

cdr3_nt: TGTGCCAGCAGTTTATCCACAGGGATGCGGTACGAGCAGTACTTC
cdr3_aa: CASSLSTGMRYEQYF
clone_size: once
v_call: TRBV28
j_call: TRBJ2-7
d_call: -

cdr3_nt: TGTGCCAGCAGTCGGACAGGGGGCGTAGAGACCCAGTACTTC
cdr3_aa: CASSRTGGVETQYF
clone_size: -
v_call: TRBV5-5
j_call: TRBJ2-5
d_call: TRBD1

cdr3_nt: TGTGCCAGTATAACCCTACCGGGACAGGGGAAGGATGGCTACACCTTC
cdr3_aa: CASITLPGQGKDGYTF
clone_size: -
v_call: TRBV19
j_call: TRBJ1-2
d_call: TRBD1

cdr3_nt: TGCGCCAGCAGCCAAGATTTTGGGACAGGGGGGAACGAGCAGTACTTC
cdr3_aa: CASSQDFGTGGNEQYF
clone_size: -
v_call: TRBV4-3
j_call: TRBJ2-7
d_call: TRBD1

cdr3_nt: TGTGCCAGCAGCCCTCCGGACGGGGACAATGAGCAGTTCTTC
cdr3_aa: CASSPPDGDNEQFF
clone_size: once
v_call: TRBV5-4
j_call: TRBJ2-1
d_call: -

cdr3_nt: TGTGCCTGGACCGGGACAGGGGGTGGAAACACCATATATTTT
cdr3_aa: CAWTGTGGGNTIYF
clone_size: -
v_call: TRBV30
j_call: TRBJ1-3
d_call: TRBD1

cdr3_nt: TGTGCCAGCAGCGGGGACGGCATCTATGGCTACACCTTC
cdr3_aa: CASSGDGIYGYTF
clone_size: -
v_call: TRBV5-4
j_call: TRBJ1-2
d_call: -

cdr3_nt: TGTGCCAGCAGTTTCACTTACAATGAGCAGTTCTTC
cdr3_aa: CASSFTYNEQFF
clone_size: -
v_call: TRBV6-6
j_call: TRBJ2-1
d_call: -